Following are 32 T cell receptor beta chains from one sample sequenced in a study of brain T cells in children with intractable seizures. Some clones are missing from TCRdb's copy, which holds only in-frame ones; the method was immunoSEQ multiplex PCR. The sample has around 80,000 clones, around nine tenths seen once. The source was peripheral blood, collected at surgery. The receptors come from a girl aged 2 to 10 with Rasmussen encephalitis and intractable seizures.

This sequence joins TRBV1 and TRBJ2-7; the table's D call, TRBD2, was not checked against the DNA. TRBV1 is deemed a pseudogene. The CDR3 length is 10 residues. CDR3 protein: CAIDFNEQYF. The CDR3 DNA follows: TGCGCTATAGACTTTAATGAGCAGTACTTC.

The V gene is TRBV5-1, the J gene TRBJ2-5; unclear D gene. The CDR3 runs 14 residues. V was trimmed by 0 bases and J by 3 bases, leaving 9 bases between them. CDR1 and CDR2 (germline): SGHRS, YFSETQ. DNA for the CDR3: TGCGCCAGCAGCTTGGAATGGAGCGAAGAGACCCAGTACTTC. Its translation: CASSLEWSEETQYF.

This clone has just a few counts. V and J are TRBV7-9 and TRBJ2-7; D gene unclear. Germline loops: CDR1 SEHNR, CDR2 FQNEAQ (reference sequence). Deletions cut 7 bases from V and 0 bases from J, with 7 bases between. The CDR3 has 12 residues. The CDR3 here is CASNGDSYEQYF. CDR3 sequence (DNA): TGTGCCAGCAACGGCGACTCCTACGAGCAGTACTTC.

V usage is TRBV19 and J usage is TRBJ1-2; 7 bases map to TRBD1. Germline values: CDR1 LNHDA, CDR2 SQIVND (reference sequence). This CDR3 comprises 15 residues. The V and J ends lost 5 bases and 3 bases, in that order; junction bases with no gene match: 9. The CDR3 DNA sequence: TGTGCCAGTAGTGCCGGGGGACAGTCGTACTATGGCTACACCTTC. This codes for CASSAGGQSYYGYTF.

This chain connects TRBV7-9 to TRBJ2-7; TRBD1 might be the D (6 bases). Trimming left V 4 bases short and J 0 bases short, with 13 bases between. Germline assignment: CDR1 SEHNR and CDR2 FQNEAQ (reference sequence). This CDR3 is 15 amino acids long. This CDR3 is CASSSPGTTSYEQYF. Here the CDR3 DNA reads TGTGCCAGCAGCTCTCCCGGGACAACCTCCTACGAGCAGTACTTC.

The chain combines TRBV5-4 with TRBJ1-2; D ambiguous. V dropped 1 base and J dropped 3 bases, with 7 bases sitting between them. Germline CDR1 reads SGHNT; CDR2 reads YYREEE (reference sequence). The CDR3 totals 13 residues. CDR3 sequence (DNA): TGTGCCAGCAGCTTGTCCGCTCACTATGGCTACACCTTC. Its translation: CASSLSAHYGYTF.

The chain uses TRBV29-1 and TRBJ2-1, with D perhaps matching TRBD2 (6 bases). Trimming removed 4 bases from V and 5 bases from J, with 15 bases in between. This CDR3 has 14 amino acids. Per germline, CDR1 SQVTM and CDR2 ANQGSEA. The DNA of the CDR3 is TGCAGCGTTGGAAAGCGGAGGACTAACAATGAGCAGTTCTTC. Its protein product is CSVGKRRTNNEQFF.

The chain carries TRBV29-1 and TRBJ2-5, with TRBD2 identical over 9 bases. CDR3 size: 14 residues. The V gene's germline CDR1 is SQVTM and CDR2 ANQGSEA. J was trimmed by 6 bases and V by 4 bases; bases with no gene match: 9. The CDR3 here is CSVVASGVLQTQYF. In DNA form, the CDR3 reads TGCAGCGTTGTGGCTAGCGGGGTTTTGCAGACCCAGTACTTC.

The chain links TRBV3-1 (or the pseudogene TRBV3-2) to TRBJ1-4; D call uncertain. The CDR3 length is 15 residues. Trimming took off 1 base at V and 10 bases at J, with 16 bases between the two ends. Germline V gives CDR1 LGHDT, CDR2 YNNKEL (reference sequence). The CDR3 protein is CASSQVTKRGGKLFF. Here the CDR3 DNA reads TGTGCCAGCAGCCAAGTGACGAAAAGAGGTGGAAAACTGTTTTTT.

V usage is TRBV5-5 and J usage is TRBJ1-4; D possibly corresponds to TRBD1 (6 bases). Trimming removed 5 bases from V and 4 bases from J, with 9 bases in between. The V gene's germline CDR1 is SGHKS and CDR2 YYEKEE (reference sequence). The CDR3 contains 13 residues. In DNA, the CDR3 is TGTGCCAGCAGGGACAGCCTTAATGAAAAACTGTTTTTT. Translated, it gives CASRDSLNEKLFF. Full variable domain (outside the CDR3, taken from reference TRBV5-5 and TRBJ1-4): DAGVTQSPTHLIKTRGQQVTLRCSPISGHKSVSWYQQVLGQGPQFIFQYYEKEERGRGNFPDRFSARQFPNYSSELNVNALLLGDSALYLCASRDSLNEKLFFGSGTQLSVL.

The V gene is TRBV15, the J gene TRBJ1-1; TRBD1 is a possible D gene (5 bases). The CDR3 runs to 15 residues. V shed 1 base and J shed 0 bases, with 9 bases lying between them. The V gene's germline CDR1 is LNHNV and CDR2 YYDKDF (reference sequence). The CDR3 loop is CATSRVQGMNTEAFF. The CDR3 bases are TGTGCCACCAGCAGAGTTCAGGGTATGAACACTGAAGCTTTCTTT.

This clone has ten or more counts. The chain combines TRBV24-1 with TRBJ2-7; no clear D gene. Germline lookup yields CDR1 KGHDR and CDR2 SFDVKD. The CDR3 totals 14 residues. V was shortened by 4 bases and J by 3 bases, with 12 bases between the two germline ends. The CDR3 spells CATSEGGPYYEQYF. In DNA form, the CDR3 reads TGTGCCACCAGTGAGGGCGGACCCTACTACGAGCAGTACTTC.

This clone was observed a few times. V gene TRBV7-2 combines with J gene TRBJ1-5, with a possible D match to TRBD1 (5 bases). This CDR3 is built from 15 residues. The V and J ends lost 5 bases and 7 bases respectively, with 18 bases between them. From germline, CDR1 is SGHTA and CDR2 FQGNSA. The CDR3, as DNA: TGTGCCAGCAGCCTGACGATCAGGGAAAGGCAGCCCCAGCATTTT. Its translation is CASSLTIRERQPQHF.

The V and J genes are TRBV27 and TRBJ2-2; no clear D. The CDR3 sequence is 13 residues long. V lost 2 bases and J lost 5, with 6 bases in between. Germline V gene data show CDR1 as MNHEY and CDR2 as SMNVEV (reference sequence). The CDR3 loop reads CASSLMGTGELFF. The CDR3, as DNA: TGTGCCAGCAGTTTAATGGGAACCGGGGAGCTGTTTTTT.

The chain couples TRBV5-1 to TRBJ2-1; 12 bases agree with TRBD2. V lost 0 bases and J lost 6; bases outside the gene matches: 7. Germline CDR1 SGHRS, CDR2 YFSETQ. CDR3 size: 17 residues. The CDR3 is CASSLASELAGGNEQFF. As DNA, the CDR3 is TGCGCCAGCAGCTTGGCCAGTGAACTAGCGGGAGGCAATGAGCAGTTCTTC.

This sequence joins TRBV7-2 and TRBJ1-5; D remains unclear. This CDR3 region has 15 residues. Germline values: CDR1 SGHTA, CDR2 FQGNSA. The V and J ends lost 6 bases and 7 bases respectively, with 19 bases between them. The CDR3 DNA reads as TGTGCCAGCAGGACGGCGCCTGCTTCGGGGCAGCCCCAGCATTTT. This encodes CASRTAPASGQPQHF.

The CDR3, as DNA: TGTGCCAGCAGTTTAATAAATGGCTACACCTTC. Protein: CASSLINGYTF. V is TRBV28 and J is TRBJ1-2; D is ambiguous. Germline V gene lookup returns CDR1 MDHEN and CDR2 SYDVKM. This CDR3 region has 11 residues. V lost 2 bases to trimming and J lost 6 bases, with 4 bases between them.

The J gene is TRBJ2-3, the V gene TRBV7-3, with 12 bases matching TRBD2. CDR3 size: 16 residues. Trimming took 6 bases from V and 2 from J; bases not matched to a gene: 6. CDR1 and CDR2 (germline): SGHTA, FQGTGA. The CDR3 loop reads CASSLLAGGTTDTQYF. The CDR3 DNA reads as TGTGCCAGCAGTTTACTAGCGGGGGGTACCACAGATACGCAGTATTTT.

This chain joins TRBV6-5 and TRBJ1-1, with 7 bases aligning to TRBD1. CDR3 size: 11 residues. J lost 11 bases, V lost 7 bases, and 7 bases had no gene match. Germline V CDR1 and CDR2: MNHEY, SVGAGI. The CDR3 nucleotides are TGTGCCAGCAACCAGGGGGGGATGGCTTTCTTT. It is translated as CASNQGGMAFF.

The genes are TRBV5-6 and TRBJ2-2; 7 bases map to TRBD2. The junction had 3 bases not matched to a gene; V was cut back by 4 bases and J by 0 bases. Germline CDR1 reads SGHDT; CDR2 reads YYEEEE. This CDR3 is 15 amino acids long. DNA for the CDR3: TGTGCCAGCAGCCGGGGACTAACGAACACCGGGGAGCTGTTTTTT. Encoded protein: CASSRGLTNTGELFF.

The chain employs TRBV19 and TRBJ1-2; no clear D. The CDR3 has 12 residues. Germline assignment: CDR1 LNHDA and CDR2 SQIVND (reference sequence). V dropped 11 bases and J dropped 1 base, with 11 bases sitting between them. The CDR3 DNA reads as TGTGCCTCTCGGTCCCTTAACTATGGCTACACCTTC. This encodes CASRSLNYGYTF. The full variable domain, its missing parts supplied by reference TRBV19 and TRBJ1-2, is DGGITQSPKYLFRKEGQNVTLSCEQNLNHDAMYWYRQDPGQGLRLIYYSQIVNDFQKGDIAEGYSVSREKKESFPLTVTSAQKNPTAFYLCASRSLNYGYTFGSGTRLTVV.

CDR3 sequence reads: CSVGGAGAGHTQYF. CDR3 nucleotide sequence: TGCAGCGTGGGGGGAGCGGGAGCGGGACATACGCAGTATTTT. V gene TRBV29-1 combines with J gene TRBJ2-3; 8 nucleotides agree with TRBD2. This CDR3 has 14 residues. Germline trimming cut 6 bases from V and 7 bases from J; bases unmatched to any gene: 12. From germline, CDR1 is SQVTM and CDR2 ANQGSEA.

The chain recombines TRBV28 with TRBJ2-2; D not certain. V lost 6 bases and J lost 6, with 8 bases in between. CDR1 MDHEN and CDR2 SYDVKM come from the germline V gene. The CDR3 runs 12 residues. CDR3 amino acids: CASRSDPGELFF. The CDR3 DNA reads as TGTGCCAGCAGAAGTGACCCCGGGGAGCTGTTTTTT. The full variable domain, with the rest looked up from reference TRBV28 and TRBJ2-2, is DVKVTQSSRYLVKRTGEKVFLECVQDMDHENMFWYRQDPGLGLRLIYFSYDVKMKEKGDIPEGYSVSREKKERFSLILESASTNQTSMYLCASRSDPGELFFGEGSRLTVL.

J is TRBJ2-1 and V is TRBV7-9; possible D gene TRBD1, 5 bases. Trimming took 10 bases from V and 2 from J, leaving 21 bases between them. The germline V gene encodes CDR1 SEHNR and CDR2 FQNEAQ (reference sequence). This CDR3 is 16 amino acids long. The CDR3 here is CAIRGPFVGPYNEQFF. CDR3 coding DNA: TGTGCCATCCGCGGTCCATTTGTGGGGCCCTACAATGAGCAGTTCTTC.

This clone has a handful of counts. The chain is built from TRBV18 and TRBJ1-4; D unresolved. Between the trimmed V and J ends, which lost 6 bases and 0 bases, there was a span of 11 bases. Germline V gene lookup returns CDR1 KGHSH and CDR2 LQKENI. The CDR3 spans 15 residues. The CDR3 DNA reads TGTGCCAGCTCCACACTCACTGCAACTAATGAAAAACTGTTTTTT. Its translation is CASSTLTATNEKLFF. Combining the CDR3 with reference TRBV18 and TRBJ1-4 gives the whole variable domain NAGVMQNPRHLVRRRGQEARLRCSPMKGHSHVYWYRQLPEEGLKFMVYLQKENIIDESGMPKERFSAEFPKEGPSILRIQQVVRGDSAAYFCASSTLTATNEKLFFGSGTQLSVL.

The V gene is TRBV6-1, the J gene TRBJ1-1, with D possibly being TRBD1 (5 bases). The CDR3 length is 16 residues. Germline V lookup: CDR1 MNHNS, CDR2 SASEGT. Trimming pared 4 bases from V and 2 bases from J, leaving 17 bases between. CDR3 amino acids: CASSAGAGPLNTEAFF. In DNA form, the CDR3 reads TGTGCCAGCAGTGCAGGAGCAGGGCCACTCAACACTGAAGCTTTCTTT.

V and J are TRBV6-4 and TRBJ1-5; no clear D gene. The CDR3 is 13 amino acids. Trimming removed 3 bases from V and 6 bases from J, with 9 bases in between. Germline assignment: CDR1 MRHNA and CDR2 SNTAGT. The CDR3 coding sequence is TGTGCCAGCAGTGAAAGGGTGGGTCAGCCCCAGCATTTT. It yields the protein CASSERVGQPQHF.

The CDR3 region is CASSHHLHTGELFF. CDR3 bases: TGTGCCAGCAGCCATCATCTTCACACCGGGGAGCTGTTTTTT. V usage is TRBV3-1 (or the pseudogene TRBV3-2) and J usage is TRBJ2-2, with no clear D. Trimming removed 3 bases at V and 3 bases at J, with 8 bases between. This CDR3 contains 14 residues. In germline, CDR1 is LGHDT, CDR2 YNNKEL (reference sequence).

The chain links TRBV30 to TRBJ1-1; D possibly corresponds to TRBD1 (5 bases). The CDR3 covers 13 residues. V was cut by 2 bases and J by 5 bases, with 12 bases left in between. Germline CDR1 is GTSNPN and CDR2 is SVGIG (reference sequence). The CDR3 DNA sequence: TGTGCCTGGAGTCCTCATCAGGGAACTGAAGCTTTCTTT. This encodes CAWSPHQGTEAFF.

The chain combines TRBV6-6 with TRBJ2-5; 9 bases map to TRBD1. The CDR3 runs to 14 residues. J lost 3 bases, V lost 6 bases, and 5 bases had no gene match. Per germline, CDR1 MNHNY and CDR2 SVGAGI (reference sequence). The chain's CDR3 is CASRADRGEETQYF. CDR3 in DNA: TGTGCCAGCAGGGCCGACAGGGGGGAAGAGACCCAGTACTTC.

This clone showed up just once. The rearrangement joins TRBV5-1 to TRBJ2-7; 7 bases line up with TRBD1. The CDR3 runs to 14 residues. Germline-derived CDR1 and CDR2 are SGHRS and YFSETQ. Trimming at V came to 4 bases and at J to 2 bases, leaving 6 bases not matched to a gene. CDR3 nucleotides: TGCGCCAGCAGCAAAGATACAGGGGCCTACGAGCAGTACTTC. It specifies CASSKDTGAYEQYF.

Turning to this clone: Mismatch with germline at one junction end may stem from a read error. The CDR3 coding sequence is TGTGCCAGCAGACAAGGGGGCACCTCAGAGACCCAGTACTTC. Amino acids: CASRQGGTSETQYF. This sequence joins TRBV4-2 and TRBJ2-5; TRBD1 aligns across 7 bases. Per germline, CDR1 LGHNA and CDR2 YNFKEQ. The CDR3 has 14 residues.